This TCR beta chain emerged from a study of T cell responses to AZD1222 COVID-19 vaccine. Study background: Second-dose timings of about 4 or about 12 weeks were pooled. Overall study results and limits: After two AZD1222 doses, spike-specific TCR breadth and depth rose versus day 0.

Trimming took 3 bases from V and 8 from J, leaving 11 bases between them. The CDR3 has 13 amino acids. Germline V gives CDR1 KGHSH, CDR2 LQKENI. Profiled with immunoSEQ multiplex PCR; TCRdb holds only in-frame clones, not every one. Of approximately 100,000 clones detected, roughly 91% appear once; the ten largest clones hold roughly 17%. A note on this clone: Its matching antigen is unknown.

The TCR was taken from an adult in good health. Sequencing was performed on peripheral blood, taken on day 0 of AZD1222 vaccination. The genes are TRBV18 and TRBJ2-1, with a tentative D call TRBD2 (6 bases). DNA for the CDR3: TGTGCCAGCTCACCCGGGACTTCCGATGAGCAGTTCTTC. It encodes CASSPGTSDEQFF.